Listed here are 27 T cell receptor beta chains from one sample, sequenced in a study of cytomegalovirus exposure and HLA in healthy donors. The study ran its PCR with 60 Vbeta and 13 Jbeta primers. Profiled with immunoSEQ multiplex PCR; TCRdb holds only in-frame clones, not every one. The table shows around 210,000 clones, with more than 75% occurring only once. Sequenced input: PBMCs. These receptor sequences come from a middle-aged woman in good health and CMV-seronegative.

The chain employs TRBV6-5 and TRBJ1-1, with D perhaps matching TRBD1 (5 bases). Germline CDR1 reads MNHEY; CDR2 reads SVGAGI. This CDR3 has 14 amino acids. Deletions cut 0 bases from V and 0 bases from J, with 5 bases between. The CDR3: CASSYSGLNTEAFF. The CDR3 DNA reads TGTGCCAGCAGTTACTCGGGGCTGAACACTGAAGCTTTCTTT.

CDR3: CASSFGLAESTGELFF. The DNA of the CDR3 is TGTGCCAGCAGCTTCGGACTAGCAGAATCCACCGGGGAGCTGTTTTTT. The chain uses TRBV11-1 and TRBJ2-2, with 8 bases identical to TRBD2. The germline V gene has CDR1 SGHAT and CDR2 FQDESV (reference sequence). After removal of 3 bases from V and 4 bases from J, the junction contained 7 bases not matched to a gene. This CDR3 has 16 amino acids.

This clone was picked up a small number of times. V and J are TRBV5-8 and TRBJ1-2; 9 bases match TRBD1. Trimming removed 2 bases from V and 4 bases from J; junction bases left unmatched: 6. This CDR3 comprises 15 residues. Germline CDR1 and CDR2: SGHTS and YDEGEE. The CDR3 reads CASSFPGQGGYGYTF. The CDR3 coding sequence is TGTGCCAGCAGCTTCCCGGGACAGGGCGGCTATGGCTACACCTTC.

The rearrangement joins TRBV9 to TRBJ2-1; no definite D call. The CDR3 spans 13 residues. Trimming shortened V by 0 bases and J by 10 bases, and 11 bases separated the two germline ends. Germline CDR1 SGDLS, CDR2 YYNGEE. This CDR3 is CASSVGLPREQFF. CDR3 nucleotide sequence: TGTGCCAGCAGCGTAGGACTCCCCCGGGAGCAGTTCTTC.

The CDR3 DNA is TGTGCCAGCAGTTATAGGGGTGGAAATGAGCAGTTCTTC. It yields the protein CASSYRGGNEQFF. The gene calls are TRBV28 and TRBJ2-1; maybe TRBD1 (5 bases). The V and J ends lost 4 bases and 7 bases respectively, with 11 bases between them. This CDR3 has 13 residues. Germline V gene sequence: CDR1 MDHEN, CDR2 SYDVKM.

The J gene is TRBJ1-5, the V gene TRBV19; D may be TRBD1 (6 bases). Trimming removed 4 bases from V and 4 bases from J, with 14 bases in between. The CDR3 runs 15 residues. Looked up from germline, CDR1 is LNHDA and CDR2 is SQIVND (reference sequence). The DNA of the CDR3 is TGTGCCAGTAGTACCTCAGGGGTAGGTAATCAGCCCCAGCATTTT. This translates into CASSTSGVGNQPQHF.

The rearrangement uses TRBV7-9 and TRBJ1-1; 7 bases align to TRBD1. CDR3 length equals 13 residues. The junction had 7 bases not matched to a gene; V was cut back by 5 bases and J by 7 bases. CDR1 SEHNR and CDR2 FQNEAQ come from the germline V gene (reference sequence). CDR3 sequence (DNA): TGTGCCAGCAGCCCCCGGGACAGAGTTGAAGCTTTCTTT. Translation gives CASSPRDRVEAFF.

The CDR3 DNA reads as TGTGCCATCAGTGGTTGGAGCGGGAGGGACAATGAGCAGTTCTTC. It specifies CAISGWSGRDNEQFF. The chain combines TRBV10-3 with TRBJ2-1; the match to TRBD2 covers 10 bases. Germline loops: CDR1 ENHRY, CDR2 SYGVKD. The CDR3 length is 15 residues. Germline trimming cut 4 bases from V and 5 bases from J; bases unmatched to any gene: 5.

The chain carries TRBV7-2 and TRBJ1-4; D gene unclear. Deletions cut 1 base from V and 5 bases from J, with 8 bases between. Looked up from germline, CDR1 is SGHTA and CDR2 is FQGNSA. The CDR3 totals 14 residues. The CDR3, as DNA: TGTGCCAGCAGCTTAGGGGGAGACAATGAAAAACTGTTTTTT. Translation: CASSLGGDNEKLFF.

The rearrangement links TRBV30 to TRBJ2-3; D possibly corresponds to TRBD2 (6 bases). CDR3 length: 15 amino acids. Germline V gene data show CDR1 as GTSNPN and CDR2 as SVGIG (reference sequence). With 2 bases removed from V and 0 bases from J, the gap between germline ends came to 12 bases. The CDR3 protein is CAWSYRDLSTDTQYF. Written as DNA, the CDR3 is TGTGCCTGGAGTTACCGGGACTTAAGCACAGATACGCAGTATTTT.

This clone was seen just once. In nucleotides, the CDR3 is TGCAGCGTTGGTCAAATCAGCGGGGGCACAGATACGCAGTATTTT. It encodes CSVGQISGGTDTQYF. The chain employs TRBV29-1 and TRBJ2-3, with 7 bases that match TRBD2. Germline loops: CDR1 SQVTM, CDR2 ANQGSEA. There are 15 residues in the CDR3. Trimming took 4 bases from V and 1 from J; bases not matched to a gene: 8.

The chain couples TRBV27 to TRBJ2-2; 13 nucleotides match TRBD2. The germline V gene encodes CDR1 MNHEY and CDR2 SMNVEV (reference sequence). The CDR3 runs 16 residues. J lost 6 bases, V lost 8 bases, and 9 bases had no gene match. The CDR3 region has the DNA TGTGCCAGCGGAACTAGCGGGAGGGCAAAAGCCGGGGAGCTGTTTTTT. Its translation: CASGTSGRAKAGELFF.

This chain joins TRBV27 and TRBJ2-1; D gene ambiguous. This CDR3 contains 16 residues. V lost 3 bases, J lost 0 bases, and 12 bases lay in between. Germline V gene data show CDR1 as MNHEY and CDR2 as SMNVEV (reference sequence). For the CDR3, the DNA is TGTGCCAGCAGTTTTCAAGCGCCGAGCTCCTACAATGAGCAGTTCTTC. This translates into CASSFQAPSSYNEQFF.

The V call is TRBV29-1, the J call TRBJ1-3; TRBD1 might be the D (5 bases). The length of the CDR3 is 12 residues. The germline V gene has CDR1 SQVTM and CDR2 ANQGSEA. Trimming cost V 3 bases and J 3 bases, with 6 bases left between them. This chain's CDR3 is CSVDGGGNTIYF. CDR3 nucleotides: TGCAGCGTTGACGGGGGTGGAAACACCATATATTTT.

This clone appeared once. The chain employs TRBV27 and TRBJ2-6; D gene ambiguous. CDR1 and CDR2 (germline): MNHEY, SMNVEV (reference sequence). Trimming stripped 4 bases from V and 0 bases from J, with 7 bases between. This CDR3 has 15 amino acids. This chain's CDR3 is CASSSPGSGANVLTF. CDR3 DNA: TGTGCCAGCAGTTCCCCCGGCTCTGGGGCCAACGTCCTGACTTTC.

The chain recombines TRBV6-6 with TRBJ2-7; D possibly corresponds to TRBD1 (6 bases). The germline V and J ends were trimmed by 4 bases and 1 base, with 8 bases remaining between them. In germline, CDR1 is MNHNY, CDR2 SVGAGI (reference sequence). This CDR3 spans 13 amino acids. The CDR3 DNA is TGTGCCAGCAGTTCCACAGGGTCCTACGAGCAGTACTTC. It codes for CASSSTGSYEQYF.

As for this clone: The junction differs from germline at one of its ends, possibly a read error. V and J are TRBV7-9 and TRBJ1-1; TRBD1 might be the D (5 bases). The CDR3 runs to 14 residues. Germline V gene data show CDR1 as SEHNR and CDR2 as FQNEAQ (reference sequence). The CDR3 DNA follows: TGTTCCAGCAGCTTTATGGACATCTCTAGAGAAGCTTTCTTT. Protein product: CSSSFMDISREAFF.

The chain is built from TRBV2 and TRBJ2-7; 10 bases fit TRBD2. V trimming: 4 bases; J trimming: 6 bases; junction bases outside the gene matches: 9. Germline assignment: CDR1 SNHLY and CDR2 FYNNEI. The CDR3 contains 15 residues. This chain's CDR3 is CASSALLAGGGEQYF. The CDR3 DNA is TGTGCCAGCAGTGCCCTGTTAGCGGGAGGAGGCGAGCAGTACTTC.

The chain joins TRBV6-1 to TRBJ1-4, with a weak D call TRBD1 (5 bases). Germline V gene lookup returns CDR1 MNHNS and CDR2 SASEGT. The V gene lost 2 bases and the J gene lost 7 bases, with 17 bases spanning the gap. This CDR3 is built from 16 residues. CDR3 DNA sequence: TGTGCCAGCAGTGAATGGGGCCTTGATGTGCGTGAAAAACTGTTTTTT. Residues: CASSEWGLDVREKLFF.

The chain joins TRBV7-8 to TRBJ1-5, with 7 bases aligning to TRBD1. The CDR3 is 16 residues long. Germline V gives CDR1 SGHVS, CDR2 FQNEAQ. V was clipped by 5 bases and J by 7 bases; unmatched bases: 14. In nucleotides, the CDR3 is TGTGCCAGCAGCCTTACAGAATACAGGGGAGGCCAGCCCCAGCATTTT. It translates to CASSLTEYRGGQPQHF.

The V gene is TRBV6-5, the J gene TRBJ1-1, with unresolved D. Trimming removed 7 bases at V and 0 bases at J, with 12 bases between. Looked up from germline, CDR1 is MNHEY and CDR2 is SVGAGI. This CDR3 spans 14 amino acids. The CDR3 coding sequence is TGTGCCAGCACATCCGGGAACGTGAACACTGAAGCTTTCTTT. Translating it yields CASTSGNVNTEAFF.

The chain carries TRBV2 and TRBJ2-1; 14 bases fit TRBD2. J lost 2 bases, V lost 10 bases, and 4 bases had no gene match. CDR1 SNHLY and CDR2 FYNNEI come from the germline V gene. The CDR3 is 15 amino acids. CDR3 bases: TGTGCCAACTCGGGACTAGCGGGGGCCTACAATGAGCAGTTCTTC. It translates to CANSGLAGAYNEQFF.

J is TRBJ1-1 and V is TRBV7-9, with TRBD1 identical over 9 bases. The CDR3 loop spans 16 amino acids. CDR1 and CDR2 (germline): SEHNR, FQNEAQ (reference sequence). After removal of 6 bases from V and 3 bases from J, the junction contained 11 bases not matched to a gene. The CDR3 loop is CASSSGTGTGYTEAFF. The CDR3 bases are TGTGCCAGCAGTTCGGGGACAGGGACGGGGTACACTGAAGCTTTCTTT.

This clone has only a few counts. The chain recombines TRBV19 with TRBJ2-3; TRBD2 agrees at 8 bases. Germline V CDR1 and CDR2: LNHDA, SQIVND (reference sequence). After removal of 3 bases from V and 1 base from J, the junction contained 3 bases not matched to a gene. CDR3 size: 15 residues. CDR3: CASSIATSGTDTQYF. The CDR3 bases are TGTGCCAGTAGTATTGCGACTAGCGGCACAGATACGCAGTATTTT.

The chain has TRBV7-3 and TRBJ1-3; no clear D gene. In germline, CDR1 is SGHTA, CDR2 FQGTGA. There are 15 residues in the CDR3. V was shortened by 5 bases and J by 0 bases, with 11 bases between the two germline ends. The CDR3 nucleotides read TGTGCCAGCAGCCCCAACACGGGCTCTGGAAACACCATATATTTT. Protein sequence: CASSPNTGSGNTIYF.

This clone was observed a single time. The J gene is TRBJ2-5, the V gene TRBV19; TRBD1 aligns across 7 bases. V trimming: 3 bases; J trimming: 5 bases; junction bases outside the gene matches: 6. The CDR3 contains 14 residues. Germline V gives CDR1 LNHDA, CDR2 SQIVND (reference sequence). As DNA, the CDR3 is TGTGCCAGTAGTATCCAAGGGGGCGTGGAGACCCAGTACTTC. Translated: CASSIQGGVETQYF. Full variable domain (outside the CDR3, taken from reference TRBV19 and TRBJ2-5): DGGITQSPKYLFRKEGQNVTLSCEQNLNHDAMYWYRQDPGQGLRLIYYSQIVNDFQKGDIAEGYSVSREKKESFPLTVTSAQKNPTAFYLCASSIQGGVETQYFGPGTRLLVL.

The genes are TRBV6-5 and TRBJ2-7; 8 bases map to TRBD2. The germline gives CDR1 MNHEY, CDR2 SVGAGI. V lost 6 bases, J lost 3 bases, and 4 bases stayed unmatched. The CDR3 is made up of 13 amino acids. The CDR3 loop is CASRAGTSYEQYF. The CDR3, as DNA: TGTGCCAGCAGGGCCGGGACTAGCTACGAGCAGTACTTC.